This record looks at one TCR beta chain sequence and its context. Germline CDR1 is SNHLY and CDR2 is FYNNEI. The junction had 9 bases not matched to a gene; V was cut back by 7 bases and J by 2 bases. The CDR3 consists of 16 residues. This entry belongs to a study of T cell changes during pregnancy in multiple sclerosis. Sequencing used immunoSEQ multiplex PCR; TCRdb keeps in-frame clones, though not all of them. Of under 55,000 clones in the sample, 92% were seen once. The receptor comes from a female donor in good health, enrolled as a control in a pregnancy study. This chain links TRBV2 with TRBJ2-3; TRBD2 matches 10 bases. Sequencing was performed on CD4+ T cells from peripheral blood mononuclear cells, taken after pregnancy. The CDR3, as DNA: TGTGCCAGCACGGAGGGTACTAGCGGGAACACAGATACGCAGTATTTT. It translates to CASTEGTSGNTDTQYF.